These T cell receptor beta chains were read from a single sample in a study of T cells in Graves' hyperthyroidism and ophthalmopathy. TCRdb re-called the multiplex PCR reads through MiXCR, storing one row per CDR3 protein. This sample has 600,000 or so distinct CDR3 sequences, with roughly 46% found just once. Sequenced: peripheral blood or thyroid tissue (not recorded which). The receptor source for this set is a woman between 18 and 30 years old with Graves' hyperthyroidism. Each CDR3 is given with its conserved first and last residue. A D gene is named only where the DNA matches it firmly. Only some rows state a clone size, as once, few, many or a class for expanded clones.

cdr3_aa cdr3_nt j_call clone_size v_call d_call
CATSRDQTISYEQYF TGTGCCACCAGCAGAGATCAAACGATCTCCTACGAGCAGTACTTC TRBJ2-7 . TRBV15 .
CASSFDRDPTNYGYTF TGTGCCAGCAGTTTTGACAGGGACCCAACTAACTATGGCTACACCTTC TRBJ1-2 . TRBV25-1 TRBD1
CASSELGGVNEKLFF TGTGCCAGCAGCGAGTTGGGAGGGGTTAATGAAAAACTGTTTTTT TRBJ1-4 . TRBV9 .
CAISEGGTGAYGYTF TGTGCCATCAGTGAGGGAGGGACAGGGGCCTATGGCTACACCTTC TRBJ1-2 . TRBV10-3 TRBD1
CSARPNYGYTF TGCAGTGCTAGACCCAACTATGGCTACACCTTC TRBJ1-2 many TRBV20-1 .
CSAPGQGFGTQYF TGCAGTGCTCCGGGACAGGGTTTTGGGACCCAGTACTTC TRBJ2-5 . TRBV20-1 TRBD1
CASSDLRAGELFF TGTGCCAGCAGTGATTTGCGGGCCGGGGAGCTGTTTTTT TRBJ2-2 . TRBV24-1 .
CATSRDWRQGNQPQHF TGTGCCACCAGCAGAGATTGGAGACAGGGCAATCAGCCCCAGCATTTT TRBJ1-5 many TRBV15 .
CASRPSGGAYEQYF TGTGCCAGCAGACCAAGCGGGGGTGCCTACGAGCAGTACTTC TRBJ2-7 . TRBV7-9 TRBD2
CASSILFRVSNQPQHF TGTGCCAGTTCAATCTTATTCAGGGTTAGCAATCAGCCCCAGCATTTT TRBJ1-5 . TRBV19 .
CATSFRGRSGANVLTF TGTGCCACCAGCTTCAGGGGCAGATCTGGGGCCAACGTCCTGACTTTC TRBJ2-6 . TRBV15 .
CASSLGQGSGSPLHF TGTGCCAGCAGCTTAGGCCAGGGGAGCGGTTCACCCCTCCACTTT TRBJ1-6 many TRBV5-8 .
CATSLGQVSRNTIYF TGTGCCACCAGCCTAGGACAGGTCTCTCGAAACACCATATATTTT TRBJ1-3 . TRBV15 TRBD1
CSGFVVNYGYTF TGCAGCGGGTTTGTGGTTAACTATGGCTACACCTTC TRBJ1-2 many TRBV29-1 .
CATSSGDNVLTF TGTGCCACCAGCAGCGGGGACAACGTCCTGACTTTC TRBJ2-6 . TRBV15 .
CSARGTSMDGELFF TGCAGTGCTAGAGGGACTAGCATGGACGGGGAGCTGTTTTTT TRBJ2-2 few TRBV20-1 TRBD2
CSAGGPYGYTF TGCAGTGCCGGCGGACCCTATGGCTACACCTTC TRBJ1-2 . TRBV20-1 .
CASRSAGTSEKLFF TGCGCCAGCAGGTCCGCAGGGACAAGCGAAAAACTGTTTTTT TRBJ1-4 . TRBV5-1 .
CASSMDSQGVINGYTF TGTGCCAGCAGCATGGACAGCCAGGGCGTAATTAATGGCTACACCTTC TRBJ1-2 . TRBV25-1 .
CASSPTSVTETQYF TGTGCCAGCAGCCCCACTAGCGTTACAGAGACCCAGTACTTC TRBJ2-5 . TRBV7-9 TRBD2
CAGKSGLAIYEQYF TGTGCCGGAAAATCGGGACTAGCAATCTACGAGCAGTACTTC TRBJ2-7 few TRBV12-3/TRBV12-4 TRBD2
CASSPDGNSYEQYF TGTGCCAGTAGCCCCGACGGCAACTCCTACGAGCAGTACTTC TRBJ2-7 few TRBV7-9 .
CASTGQGMVRETQYF TGTGCCAGCACTGGACAGGGAATGGTCAGGGAGACCCAGTACTTC TRBJ2-5 . TRBV10-3 TRBD1
CASTRQNSPLHF TGTGCCAGCACCCGACAGAATTCACCCCTCCACTTT TRBJ1-6 many TRBV2 .
CASSYGSSSGNTIYF TGTGCCAGCAGTTACGGGTCCAGCTCTGGAAACACCATATATTTT TRBJ1-3 many TRBV6-6 .
CAISGRDEKLFF TGTGCCATCAGTGGTCGGGATGAAAAACTGTTTTTT TRBJ1-4 . TRBV10-3 .
CSARRGATGANVLTF TGCAGCGCCAGAAGGGGGGCTACTGGGGCCAACGTCCTGACTTTC TRBJ2-6 few TRBV29-1 .
CASSPSGWRTREQYF TGTGCCAGCAGCCCATCGGGGTGGAGAACTCGCGAGCAGTACTTC TRBJ2-7 few TRBV7-6 .
CASLGGDTQYF TGCGCCAGCCTGGGGGGGGATACGCAGTATTTT TRBJ2-3 . TRBV7-3 TRBD2
CASTPTSVPYEQYF TGTGCCAGCACCCCAACTAGCGTCCCATACGAGCAGTACTTC TRBJ2-7 many TRBV7-9 TRBD2
CASSETSGEPYEQYF TGTGCCAGCAGTGAGACTAGCGGGGAACCCTACGAGCAGTACTTC TRBJ2-7 many TRBV2 TRBD2
CAGSFSDSASVSWKLFF TGTGCCGGCAGTTTTTCGGACAGCGCCTCAGTTTCTTGGAAACTGTTTTTT TRBJ1-4 . TRBV6-5 .
CASSLGSSYNEQFF TGTGCCAGCTCCCTAGGGAGTAGCTACAATGAGCAGTTCTTC TRBJ2-1 . TRBV7-9 .
CASSSTAQGARGNTIYF TGTGCCAGCAGCTCAACAGCACAGGGGGCGCGAGGAAACACCATATATTTT TRBJ1-3 few TRBV7-2 TRBD1
CSQDEGAGQPQHF TGCAGCCAAGATGAGGGGGCCGGTCAGCCCCAGCATTTT TRBJ1-5 . TRBV29-1 TRBD1
CASGFNTEAFF TGTGCCAGTGGGTTTAACACTGAAGCTTTCTTT TRBJ1-1 . TRBV19 .
CASSSYGTGTTEAFF TGTGCCAGCAGCTCCTACGGGACAGGGACCACTGAAGCTTTCTTT TRBJ1-1 few TRBV25-1 TRBD1
CSARSPGNNQPQHF TGCAGTGCTAGGTCCCCGGGGAACAATCAGCCCCAGCATTTT TRBJ1-5 . TRBV20-1 .
CASSFNGYYEQYF TGTGCCAGCAGCTTCAACGGTTACTACGAGCAGTACTTC TRBJ2-7 many TRBV7-6 .
CASSSFVGRPEEKLFF TGTGCCAGCAGCTCCTTTGTTGGCCGGCCGGAAGAAAAACTGTTTTTT TRBJ1-4 . TRBV7-9 .
CASSISERDGYTF TGTGCCAGTAGTATTTCGGAACGGGATGGCTACACCTTC TRBJ1-2 many TRBV19 .
CASSRREQGATNEKLFF TGTGCCAGCAGTCGCCGGGAGCAAGGGGCAACTAATGAAAAACTGTTTTTT TRBJ1-4 . TRBV2 .
CASSVDPGGYEQYF TGTGCCAGCAGCGTAGACCCCGGGGGATACGAGCAGTACTTC TRBJ2-7 few TRBV9 .
CASSARDREAQPQHF TGTGCCAGCAGCGCGAGAGACAGGGAGGCTCAGCCCCAGCATTTT TRBJ1-5 . TRBV9 TRBD1